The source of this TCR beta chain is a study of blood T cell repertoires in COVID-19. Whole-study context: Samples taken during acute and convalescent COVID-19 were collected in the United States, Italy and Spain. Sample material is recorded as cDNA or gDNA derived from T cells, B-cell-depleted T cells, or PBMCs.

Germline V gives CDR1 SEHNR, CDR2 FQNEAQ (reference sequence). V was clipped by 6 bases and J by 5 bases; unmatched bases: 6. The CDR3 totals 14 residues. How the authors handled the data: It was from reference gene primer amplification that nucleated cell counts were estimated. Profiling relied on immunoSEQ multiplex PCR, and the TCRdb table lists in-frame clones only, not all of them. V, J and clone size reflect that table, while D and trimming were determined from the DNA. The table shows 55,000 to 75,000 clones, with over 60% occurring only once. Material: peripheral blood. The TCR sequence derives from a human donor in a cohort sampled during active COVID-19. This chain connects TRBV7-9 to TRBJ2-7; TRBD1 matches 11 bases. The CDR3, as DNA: TGTGCCAGCAGTAAAGGACAGGGGGCGAACGAGCAGTACTTC. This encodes CASSKGQGANEQYF.